The rows below give T cell receptor beta chains drawn from one sample of a study of cytomegalovirus exposure and HLA in healthy donors. The method was immunoSEQ multiplex PCR; TCRdb's version includes in-frame clones alone and lacks a portion of them. Among some 120,000 clones listed, around four fifths were seen once. Sequencing was done on a sample of PBMCs. These receptors were collected from a man younger than 45 in good health and CMV-seronegative. Each CDR3 is given with its conserved first and last residue. A D gene is named only where the DNA matches it firmly. Only some rows state a clone size, as once, few, many or a class for expanded clones.

CDR3 protein	CDR3 DNA	D gene	J gene	V gene	clone size
CATSVKRLSNTGELFF	TGTGCCACCAGCGTAAAAAGATTGAGCAACACCGGGGAGCTGTTTTTT	-	TRBJ2-2	TRBV15	once
CASSGQGAGEQYF	TGTGCCAGTTCAGGACAGGGGGCGGGGGAGCAGTACTTC	TRBD1	TRBJ2-5	TRBV7-9	-
CASSLGWAGYTF	TGTGCCAGCAGCCTAGGGTGGGCTGGCTACACCTTC	-	TRBJ1-2	TRBV11-2	-
CACGWSSGRNEQFF	TGTGCCTGTGGATGGTCTAGCGGGAGAAATGAGCAGTTCTTC	TRBD2	TRBJ2-1	TRBV19	-
CASSLAQGYNQPQHF	TGTGCCAGCAGCTTAGCACAGGGTTACAATCAGCCCCAGCATTTT	-	TRBJ1-5	TRBV6-5	-
CASRQGEKDTQYF	TGTGCCAGCCGGCAGGGGGAGAAAGATACGCAGTATTTT	TRBD1	TRBJ2-3	TRBV2	few
CASSQDRVGTDTQYF	TGTGCCAGCAGCCAAGACAGGGTGGGGACAGATACGCAGTATTTT	-	TRBJ2-3	TRBV14	-
CASSLPGANVLTF	TGTGCCAGCAGTCTTCCTGGGGCCAACGTCCTGACTTTC	-	TRBJ2-6	TRBV6-5	-
CASSLGRGHTGELFF	TGTGCCAGCAGCTTAGGCAGGGGGCACACCGGGGAGCTGTTTTTT	TRBD1	TRBJ2-2	TRBV7-8	-
CASRGTGGEAFF	TGTGCCAGCAGAGGGACAGGGGGTGAAGCTTTCTTT	TRBD1	TRBJ1-1	TRBV6-5	once
CASSEYGTGGANTEAFF	TGTGCCAGCAGTGAATATGGGACAGGGGGCGCGAACACTGAAGCTTTCTTT	TRBD1	TRBJ1-1	TRBV6-1	-
CASRRQEETQYF	TGTGCCAGCAGGCGACAGGAAGAGACCCAGTACTTC	-	TRBJ2-5	TRBV28	once
CASSLPPGAGGDHEQYF	TGTGCCAGCAGTTTGCCCCCCGGCGCGGGAGGGGACCACGAGCAGTACTTC	TRBD2	TRBJ2-7	TRBV28	-
CASSWTGTYEQYF	TGTGCCAGCAGCTGGACAGGGACCTACGAGCAGTACTTC	TRBD1	TRBJ2-7	TRBV5-6	-
CASRQGTVNEQYF	TGTGCCAGCAGACAGGGGACTGTGAACGAGCAGTACTTC	-	TRBJ2-7	TRBV6-5	few
CASSQDWATGGNEQFF	TGCGCCAGCAGCCAAGATTGGGCTACAGGGGGCAATGAGCAGTTCTTC	TRBD1	TRBJ2-1	TRBV4-1	-
CASSLSWTQETQYF	TGTGCCAGCAGCCTATCCTGGACTCAAGAGACCCAGTACTTC	-	TRBJ2-5	TRBV7-9	-
CASSTRQGHTEAFF	TGTGCCAGCAGCACTCGACAGGGTCACACTGAAGCTTTCTTT	TRBD1	TRBJ1-1	TRBV7-8	-
CASSQVGLAGNNEQFF	TGCGCCAGCAGCCAAGTAGGACTAGCGGGAAACAATGAGCAGTTCTTC	TRBD2	TRBJ2-1	TRBV4-1	-
CASSGSLTEPSYEQYF	TGTGCCAGCAGTGGATCCCTGACAGAACCCTCCTACGAGCAGTACTTC	-	TRBJ2-7	TRBV2	-
CSAKGTSVTGELFF	TGCAGCGCCAAAGGGACATCCGTCACCGGGGAGCTGTTTTTT	-	TRBJ2-2	TRBV29-1	-
CASSYSTSGHNEQFF	TGTGCCAGCAGTTACTCGACTAGCGGACACAATGAGCAGTTCTTC	TRBD2	TRBJ2-1	TRBV6-5	-
CASSLLAGASYNEQFF	TGTGCCAGCAGTTTATTGGCGGGAGCTTCCTACAATGAGCAGTTCTTC	TRBD2	TRBJ2-1	TRBV27	once
CASSPYSGGYEQYF	TGTGCCAGCAGTCCATATAGCGGCGGCTACGAGCAGTACTTC	-	TRBJ2-7	TRBV27	-
CASSYGSGGAYEQYF	TGTGCCAGCAGTTATGGTAGCGGGGGGGCCTACGAGCAGTACTTC	TRBD2	TRBJ2-7	TRBV6-5	-
CASSPRTGVNSPLHF	TGTGCCAGCAGCCCAAGGACAGGAGTTAATTCACCCCTCCACTTT	TRBD1	TRBJ1-6	TRBV28	-
CASNPDRGPRQPQHF	TGTGCCAGCAACCCGGACAGGGGGCCTCGGCAGCCCCAGCATTTT	TRBD1	TRBJ1-5	TRBV2	few
CASSESAGEFGGYTF	TGTGCCAGCAGTGAATCGGCAGGGGAATTTGGGGGCTACACCTTC	-	TRBJ1-2	TRBV6-1	-
CASSYSSGQETQYF	TGTGCCAGCAGTTACTCTAGCGGCCAAGAGACCCAGTACTTC	-	TRBJ2-5	TRBV6-5	-
CASSFTGSNQPQHF	TGTGCCAGCAGCTTTACGGGTAGCAATCAGCCCCAGCATTTT	-	TRBJ1-5	TRBV7-8	-
CSVNSGTVNTEAFF	TGCAGCGTTAACTCCGGGACAGTGAACACTGAAGCTTTCTTT	TRBD1	TRBJ1-1	TRBV29-1	-
CASSLNQGMRDTEAFF	TGTGCCAGCAGCTTAAATCAGGGGATGAGGGACACTGAAGCTTTCTTT	-	TRBJ1-1	TRBV7-9	-
CASIGRGKNIQYF	TGTGCCAGCATCGGCCGGGGCAAAAACATTCAGTACTTC	-	TRBJ2-4	TRBV6-1	-
CASSEAGGGEAFF	TGTGCCAGCAGTGAAGCAGGGGGCGGCGAAGCTTTCTTT	TRBD1	TRBJ1-1	TRBV2	-
CAIRTSGTLSYEQYF	TGTGCCATCAGGACTAGCGGGACCCTCTCCTACGAGCAGTACTTC	TRBD2	TRBJ2-7	TRBV10-3	-
CASRGSTNEKLFF	TGCGCCAGCAGGGGTAGCACTAATGAAAAACTGTTTTTT	-	TRBJ1-4	TRBV5-1	once
CASSQGGVGSGGVTDTQYF	TGCGCCAGCAGCCAAGGGGGAGTGGGTAGCGGGGGGGTAACAGATACGCAGTATTTT	TRBD2	TRBJ2-3	TRBV4-1	-
CASGTRLYFDRAYTEAFF	TGTGCTAGTGGTACTCGACTTTACTTCGACAGGGCCTACACTGAAGCTTTCTTT	TRBD1	TRBJ1-1	TRBV12-5	-
CASWAGTGFYSPNGYTF	TGTGCCAGCTGGGCCGGGACAGGGTTTTATTCCCCCAATGGCTACACCTTC	TRBD1	TRBJ1-2	TRBV18	-
CASSGQAPGQGYEQYF	TGTGCCAGCAGTGGGCAAGCCCCGGGACAGGGTTACGAGCAGTACTTC	TRBD1	TRBJ2-7	TRBV2	-
CASSLEGGSNQPQHF	TGTGCCAGCAGTCTTGAGGGGGGGAGCAATCAGCCCCAGCATTTT	-	TRBJ1-5	TRBV28	-
CASSPNLQGRGTEAFF	TGTGCCAGCAGCCCCAATCTACAGGGTCGAGGCACTGAAGCTTTCTTT	-	TRBJ1-1	TRBV7-3	-
CSARPYNEQFF	TGCAGTGCTAGACCTTACAATGAGCAGTTCTTC	-	TRBJ2-1	TRBV20-1	-